These 8 T cell receptor beta chains came from one sample sequenced in a study of CD8+ T cells in alopecia areata (dated by TCRdb to the late 2010s). Library construction relied on the immunoSEQ multiplex PCR assay. To provide template for TCR sequencing, every sample had RNA extracted and reverse transcribed into cDNA. In TCRdb, the immuneACCESS table is reduced to in-frame sequences with V and J assigned. These tables do not hold every clone; where another copy was compared, an unresolved V gene accounts for under half, and the others remain unexplained. Here the sample has a few hundred thousand clones; 67% occur a single time. Of the sample, more than 0.95% falls within the top ten clones. The label giving this sample's time point can be read as: baseline before oral tofacitinib. Sequences were derived from CD4+ T cells sorted from blood, sampled at week 0. The receptor source for this set is a human donor with alopecia areata.

This clone has a handful of counts. Other DNA sequences from this sample encode an identical CDR3 as well. This chain joins TRBV29-1 and TRBJ2-5, with TRBD1 identical over 8 bases. V trimming: 6 bases; J trimming: 5 bases; junction bases outside the gene matches: 2. The CDR3 sequence is 11 residues long. Germline V lookup: CDR1 SQVTM, CDR2 ANQGSEA. The CDR3 sequence is CSVRTGETQYF. CDR3 sequence (DNA): TGCAGCGTCCGGACAGGGGAGACCCAGTACTTC. The variable domain in full, with the rest retrieved from reference TRBV29-1 and TRBJ2-5, is SAVISQKPSRDICQRGTSLTIQCQVDSQVTMMFWYRQQPGQSLTLIATANQGSEATYESGFVIDKFPISRPNLTFSTLTVSNMSPEDSSIYLCSVRTGETQYFGPGTRLLVL.

This chain uses TRBV29-1 with TRBJ2-1, with D possibly matching TRBD2 (5 bases). CDR1 and CDR2 from the germline V gene are SQVTM and ANQGSEA. CDR3 size: 15 residues. V gave up 5 bases and J gave up 0 bases, with 14 bases separating them. DNA of the CDR3: TGCAGCGTTCCACCGACTGGGAGCTCCTACAATGAGCAGTTCTTC. Translation gives CSVPPTGSSYNEQFF.

The CDR3 is CASSVTGGQETQYF. The CDR3 bases are TGTGCCAGCAGCGTTACAGGGGGCCAAGAGACCCAGTACTTC. The chain recombines TRBV7-9 with TRBJ2-5; the match to TRBD1 covers 8 bases. In germline, CDR1 is SEHNR, CDR2 FQNEAQ (reference sequence). The CDR3 is made up of 14 amino acids. V dropped 5 bases and J dropped 1; count of bases not matched to a gene: 3.

V is TRBV7-6 and J is TRBJ2-1; possible D gene TRBD2, 6 bases. This CDR3 contains 14 residues. V was pared by 4 bases and J by 7 bases, with 14 bases between. The germline gives CDR1 SGHVS, CDR2 FNYEAQ. CDR3: CASSSLAGGNEQFF. CDR3 DNA sequence: TGTGCCAGCAGCTCACTAGCCGGGGGAAATGAGCAGTTCTTC.

As for this clone: In the same sample, other DNA sequences code for this CDR3. V and J are TRBV30 and TRBJ1-1; D unclear. The germline V and J ends were trimmed by 3 bases and 0 bases, with 8 bases remaining between them. Looked up from germline, CDR1 is GTSNPN and CDR2 is SVGIG (reference sequence). The CDR3 consists of 13 residues. The CDR3 bases are TGTGCCTGGAGCAGAGGCCTGAACACTGAAGCTTTCTTT. Its translation is CAWSRGLNTEAFF.

This chain joins TRBV7-6 and TRBJ1-3, with D possibly TRBD1 on 5 matching bases. Germline values: CDR1 SGHVS, CDR2 FNYEAQ. This CDR3 is built from 17 residues. The V end was cut by 1 base, the J end by 0 bases, with 13 bases between. The CDR3 sequence: CASSLEFWGLSGNTIYF. CDR3 DNA sequence: TGTGCCAGCAGCTTAGAATTTTGGGGACTCTCTGGAAACACCATATATTTT. Filled out from reference TRBV7-6 and TRBJ1-3, the complete variable domain reads GAGVSQSPRYKVTKRGQDVALRCDPISGHVSLYWYRQALGQGPEFLTYFNYEAQQDKSGLPNDRFSAERPEGSISTLTIQRTEQRDSAMYRCASSLEFWGLSGNTIYFGEGSWLTVV.

The table lists this clone with a count of one. The chain employs TRBV2 and TRBJ1-1, with TRBD1 as a possible D gene (5 bases). Trimming left V 5 bases short and J 9 bases short, with 10 bases between. The CDR3 runs to 11 residues. Per germline, CDR1 SNHLY and CDR2 FYNNEI. CDR3 DNA: TGTGCCAGCAGTCTCGGGGGGAAAGCTTTCTTT. The encoded protein is CASSLGGKAFF. The full variable domain, in which reference TRBV2 and TRBJ1-1 provide the parts outside the CDR3, is EPEVTQTPSHQVTQMGQEVILRCVPISNHLYFYWYRQILGQKVEFLVSFYNNEISEKSEIFDDQFSVERPDGSNFTLKIRSTKLEDSAMYFCASSLGGKAFFGQGTRLTVV.

The chain is built from TRBV5-4 and TRBJ2-4, with a tentative D call TRBD2 (5 bases). Germline values: CDR1 SGHNT, CDR2 YYREEE (reference sequence). The CDR3 is made up of 12 amino acids. Trimming shortened V by 2 bases and J by 8 bases, and 8 bases separated the two germline ends. CDR3 DNA sequence: TGTGCCAGCAGCTTCTTCGGGGACATTCAGTACTTC. This codes for CASSFFGDIQYF.